The 20 T cell receptor beta chains below all came from one sample that was sequenced in a study of blood T cells in healthy people across ages. Through a sample-barcoded 5' primer and a J-beta primer mix, a second PCR was run for roughly 6 to 11 cycles. MiXCR, applied by TCRdb to the 5' RACE reads, yields one record per CDR3 protein. The sample has over 700,000 distinct CDR3 sequences; about 53% are singletons. Material for sequencing was blood. The receptor set was obtained from a man older than 75 in good health.

V usage is TRBV7-8 and J usage is TRBJ2-7, with TRBD1 identical over 9 bases. Germline lookup yields CDR1 SGHVS and CDR2 FQNEAQ. V lost 5 bases and J lost 6; bases outside the gene matches: 14. This CDR3 spans 16 amino acids. CDR3: CASSPSQPGQGIEQYF. The CDR3, as DNA: TGTGCCAGCAGCCCAAGCCAACCGGGACAGGGAATCGAGCAGTACTTC.

This clonotype was detected only a few times. The CDR3 bases are TGTGCCACCAGCACGTCCGGGCCGGGAGGGACCTACGAGCAGTACTTC. It translates to CATSTSGPGGTYEQYF. The V and J genes are TRBV15 and TRBJ2-7; 8 bases are shared with TRBD2. This CDR3 region has 16 residues. Trimming took 4 bases from V and 2 from J; bases not matched to a gene: 10. Germline V gene data show CDR1 as LNHNV and CDR2 as YYDKDF (reference sequence).

This clonotype has just one count. A read error may account for a junction end that differs from germline. The V and J genes are TRBV27 and TRBJ2-1; 8 bases fit TRBD2. The V gene's germline CDR1 is MNHEY and CDR2 SMNVEV (reference sequence). This CDR3 contains 14 residues. The CDR3 here is CASSILAVYNEQFF. CDR3 nucleotides: TGCGCCAGCAGTATACTAGCGGTTTACAATGAGCAGTTCTTC.

The V and J genes are TRBV9 and TRBJ1-6; D gene uncertain. The CDR3 consists of 16 residues. CDR1 and CDR2 (germline): SGDLS, YYNGEE. V was shortened by 3 bases and J by 7 bases, with 17 bases between the two germline ends. DNA for the CDR3: TGTGCCAGCAGCGCGCCGAGGCCAGGCCGAAATTCACCCCTCCACTTT. Translation: CASSAPRPGRNSPLHF.

V usage is TRBV10-3 and J usage is TRBJ1-2; D not resolved. V was trimmed by 3 bases and J by 3 bases, leaving 8 bases between them. CDR1 ENHRY and CDR2 SYGVKD come from the germline V gene. The CDR3 totals 13 residues. The CDR3 DNA follows: TGTGCCATCAGTGAAGGGCAGGACTATGGCTACACCTTC. Its protein is CAISEGQDYGYTF.

This sequence joins TRBV12-3 or TRBV12-4 and TRBJ2-1; D ambiguous. The CDR3 has 13 residues. V dropped 11 bases and J dropped 0 bases, with 11 bases sitting between them. CDR3 bases: TGTGCCGCCTCTGTAAGCTCCTACAATGAGCAGTTCTTC. Residues: CAASVSSYNEQFF.

The chain combines TRBV20-1 with TRBJ2-5; tentatively, D is TRBD2 (5 bases). Looked up from germline, CDR1 is DFQATT and CDR2 is SNEGSKA (reference sequence). CDR3 length: 15 residues. Trimming cost V 3 bases and J 11 bases, with 25 bases left between them. CDR3 residues: CSASLSSVSYNEQYF. As DNA, the CDR3 is TGCAGTGCTAGTCTTAGTAGCGTTTCCTACAATGAGCAGTACTTC.

This clonotype was seen repeatedly, ten times or more. J is TRBJ2-3 and V is TRBV29-1, with 12 bases lining up with TRBD2. With V trimmed by 6 bases and J by 2 bases, 6 bases remained unmatched. The CDR3 is 15 amino acids. CDR1 and CDR2 (germline): SQVTM, ANQGSEA. The CDR3, as DNA: TGCAGCGTAGAACTAGCGGGAGGTTCCACAGATACGCAGTATTTT. It translates to CSVELAGGSTDTQYF.

The V gene is TRBV20-1, the J gene TRBJ2-6, with D unclear. Germline CDR1 DFQATT, CDR2 SNEGSKA (reference sequence). V lost 7 bases to trimming and J lost 3 bases, with 10 bases between them. CDR3 length: 13 residues. The CDR3 loop is CSVPPGGANVLTF. DNA of the CDR3: TGCAGTGTCCCTCCGGGTGGGGCCAACGTCCTGACTTTC.

This chain links TRBV20-1 with TRBJ2-7; D not resolved. Germline assignment: CDR1 DFQATT and CDR2 SNEGSKA (reference sequence). V dropped 6 bases and J dropped 0 bases, with 15 bases sitting between them. The CDR3 spans 14 residues. In nucleotides, the CDR3 is TGCAGTGCGCCCCCCGGACCCTACTCCTACGAGCAGTACTTC. It codes for CSAPPGPYSYEQYF.

The V gene is TRBV10-3, the J gene TRBJ2-1; 15 nucleotides align to TRBD2. CDR1 is ENHRY, CDR2 SYGVKD, per germline. There are 18 residues in the CDR3. The ends lost 5 bases at V and 10 bases at J; junction bases unmatched: 15. Written as DNA, the CDR3 is TGTGCCATCAGTACGGGACTAGCGGGAGGAGGACCAACTTGGGAGCAGTTCTTC. Protein sequence: CAISTGLAGGGPTWEQFF.

V and J are TRBV27 and TRBJ2-5; no reliable D call. The CDR3 consists of 15 residues. V gave up 6 bases and J gave up 4 bases, with 18 bases separating them. Germline CDR1 reads MNHEY; CDR2 reads SMNVEV (reference sequence). This CDR3 is CASSGRPGVGETQYF. CDR3 in DNA: TGTGCCAGCAGCGGCAGGCCAGGTGTGGGAGAGACCCAGTACTTC.

This clonotype appeared a few times. CDR3 sequence: CASREQGAGEQYF. The CDR3 DNA reads as TGCGCCAGCAGGGAACAGGGGGCAGGGGAGCAGTACTTC. The chain is built from TRBV10-2 and TRBJ2-5, with 9 bases matching TRBD1. This CDR3 contains 13 residues. Trimming at V came to 6 bases and at J to 11 bases, leaving 10 bases not matched to a gene. Germline V gene data show CDR1 as WSHSY and CDR2 as SAAADI.

The V and J genes are TRBV6-9 and TRBJ2-1, with 7 bases identical to TRBD2. The CDR3 length is 19 residues. Germline V lookup: CDR1 MNHGY, CDR2 SVAAGI. V trimming: 3 bases; J trimming: 2 bases; junction bases outside the gene matches: 16. The CDR3 sequence: CASSYHHNGPSGAYNEQFF. The DNA for the CDR3 is TGTGCCAGCAGTTACCATCACAATGGCCCCAGCGGGGCCTACAATGAGCAGTTCTTC.

The J gene is TRBJ2-7, the V gene TRBV29-1, with D tentatively TRBD1 (6 bases). V gave up 5 bases and J gave up 2 bases, with 13 bases separating them. CDR3 length equals 13 residues. Germline CDR1 reads SQVTM; CDR2 reads ANQGSEA. CDR3 coding DNA: TGCAGCGTTAGGACAGTAAACACCTACGAGCAGTACTTC. Residues: CSVRTVNTYEQYF.

This chain joins TRBV30 and TRBJ2-5; 10 bases are shared with TRBD1. The DNA end is a closer match to TRBJ2-7, so the J assignment may be wrong. This CDR3 contains 13 residues. CDR1 and CDR2 from the germline V gene are GTSNPN and SVGIG (reference sequence). DNA of the CDR3: TGTGCCTGGAGCGGGACAGGGGTTTACGAGCAGTACTTC. Its protein is CAWSGTGVYEQYF.

This clonotype was picked up many times. The chain joins TRBV12-3 or TRBV12-4 to TRBJ2-5, with D possibly being TRBD1 (6 bases). The CDR3 is 14 amino acids. V was pared by 3 bases and J by 4 bases, with 12 bases between. CDR3 coding DNA: TGTGCCAGCAGTTTTACAGAAGGGGGAGAGACCCAGTACTTC. This gives the protein CASSFTEGGETQYF.

V is TRBV9 and J is TRBJ1-2; no firm D call. Germline V lookup: CDR1 SGDLS, CDR2 YYNGEE. This CDR3 is 14 amino acids long. The V and J ends lost 4 bases and 1 base respectively, with 11 bases between them. The CDR3 spells CASSRSGDNYGYTF. In DNA form, the CDR3 reads TGTGCCAGCAGCAGGAGCGGGGATAACTATGGCTACACCTTC. Together with reference TRBV9 and TRBJ1-2, the CDR3 gives the full variable domain: DSGVTQTPKHLITATGQRVTLRCSPRSGDLSVYWYQQSLDQGLQFLIQYYNGEERAKGNILERFSAQQFPDLHSELNLSSLELGDSALYFCASSRSGDNYGYTFGSGTRLTVV.

This clonotype occurred a few times. The chain joins TRBV6-2 or TRBV6-3 to TRBJ2-4, with 10 bases matching TRBD2. The J call may be wrong; the DNA end is better matched by TRBJ2-5. CDR1 and CDR2 from the germline V gene are MNHEY and SVGEGT. The CDR3 is 14 amino acids. This CDR3 reads CASRTSGLQETQYF. CDR3 DNA: TGTGCCAGCAGGACTAGCGGGCTTCAAGAGACCCAGTACTTC.

This clonotype was seen a few times. CDR3 loop: CSAEKSKGLLNEQFF. CDR3 nucleotides: TGCAGTGCCGAGAAGTCTAAGGGCTTGCTGAATGAGCAGTTCTTC. The J gene is TRBJ2-1, the V gene TRBV20-1, with no clear D. Germline values: CDR1 DFQATT, CDR2 SNEGSKA (reference sequence). Trimming pared 6 bases from V and 7 bases from J, leaving 22 bases between. The CDR3 length is 15 residues.